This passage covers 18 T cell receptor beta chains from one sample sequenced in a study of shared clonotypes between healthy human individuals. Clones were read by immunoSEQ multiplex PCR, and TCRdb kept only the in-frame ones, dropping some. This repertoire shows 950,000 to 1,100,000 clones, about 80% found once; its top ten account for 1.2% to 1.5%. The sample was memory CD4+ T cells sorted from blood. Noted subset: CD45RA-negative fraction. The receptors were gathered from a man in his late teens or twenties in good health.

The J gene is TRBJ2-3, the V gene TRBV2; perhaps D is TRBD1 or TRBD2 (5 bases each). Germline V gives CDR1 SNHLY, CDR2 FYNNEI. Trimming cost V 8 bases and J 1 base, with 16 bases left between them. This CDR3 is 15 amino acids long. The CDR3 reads CASGSLTAGTDTQYF. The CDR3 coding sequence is TGTGCCAGCGGAAGTCTGACAGCGGGCACAGATACGCAGTATTTT. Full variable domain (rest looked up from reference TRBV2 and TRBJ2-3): EPEVTQTPSHQVTQMGQEVILRCVPISNHLYFYWYRQILGQKVEFLVSFYNNEISEKSEIFDDQFSVERPDGSNFTLKIRSTKLEDSAMYFCASGSLTAGTDTQYFGPGTRLTVL.

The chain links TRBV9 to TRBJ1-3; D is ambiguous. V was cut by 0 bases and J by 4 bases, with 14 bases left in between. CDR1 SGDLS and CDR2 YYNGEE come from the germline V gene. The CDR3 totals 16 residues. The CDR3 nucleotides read TGTGCCAGCAGCGTAGGGGTGGGCCGCGTAGGAAACACCATATATTTT. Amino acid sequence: CASSVGVGRVGNTIYF.

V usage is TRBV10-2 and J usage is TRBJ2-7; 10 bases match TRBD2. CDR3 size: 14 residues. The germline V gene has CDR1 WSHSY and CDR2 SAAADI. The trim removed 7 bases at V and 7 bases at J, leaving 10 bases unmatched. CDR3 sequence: CASNPSGGLFEQYF. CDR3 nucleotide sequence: TGCGCCAGCAATCCTAGCGGGGGTTTATTTGAGCAGTACTTC.

The chain's CDR3 is CASKPGTSNTGELFF. The CDR3 DNA follows: TGTGCCAGCAAGCCCGGGACTTCGAACACCGGGGAGCTGTTTTTT. The rearrangement links TRBV2 to TRBJ2-2; possibly TRBD2 for D (6 bases). V was trimmed by 7 bases and J by 0 bases, leaving 12 bases between them. The germline CDR1 and CDR2 sequences are SNHLY and FYNNEI. There are 15 residues in the CDR3. The complete variable domain, with remaining parts taken from reference TRBV2 and TRBJ2-2, reads EPEVTQTPSHQVTQMGQEVILRCVPISNHLYFYWYRQILGQKVEFLVSFYNNEISEKSEIFDDQFSVERPDGSNFTLKIRSTKLEDSAMYFCASKPGTSNTGELFFGEGSRLTVL.

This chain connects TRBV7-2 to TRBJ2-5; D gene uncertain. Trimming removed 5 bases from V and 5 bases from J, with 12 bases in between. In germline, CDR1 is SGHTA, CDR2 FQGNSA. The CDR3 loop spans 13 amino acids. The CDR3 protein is CASSPLGSETQYF. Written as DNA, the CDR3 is TGTGCCAGCAGCCCCCTCGGCTCGGAGACCCAGTACTTC.

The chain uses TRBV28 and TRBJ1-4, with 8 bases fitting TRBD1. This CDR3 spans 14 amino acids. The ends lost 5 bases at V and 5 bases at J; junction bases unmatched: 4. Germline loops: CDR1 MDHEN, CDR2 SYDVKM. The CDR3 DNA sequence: TGTGCCAGCAGTACGGACAGGGAAAATGAAAAACTGTTTTTT. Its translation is CASSTDRENEKLFF. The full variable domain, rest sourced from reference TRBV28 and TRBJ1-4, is DVKVTQSSRYLVKRTGEKVFLECVQDMDHENMFWYRQDPGLGLRLIYFSYDVKMKEKGDIPEGYSVSREKKERFSLILESASTNQTSMYLCASSTDRENEKLFFGSGTQLSVL.

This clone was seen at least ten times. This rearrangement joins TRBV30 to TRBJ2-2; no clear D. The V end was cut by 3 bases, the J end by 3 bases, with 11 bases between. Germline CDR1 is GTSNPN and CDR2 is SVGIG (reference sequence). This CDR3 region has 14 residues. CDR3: CAWRGDTYTGELFF. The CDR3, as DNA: TGTGCCTGGAGAGGCGACACCTACACCGGGGAGCTGTTTTTT. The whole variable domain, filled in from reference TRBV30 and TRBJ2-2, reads SQTIHQWPATLVQPVGSPLSLECTVEGTSNPNLYWYRQAAGRGLQLLFYSVGIGQISSEVPQNLSASRPQDRQFILSSKKLLLSDSGFYLCAWRGDTYTGELFFGEGSRLTVL.

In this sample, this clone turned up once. The CDR3 nucleotides are TGTGCCAGCAGCTTCGAAGCAAACCACGAGCAGTACTTC. Protein product: CASSFEANHEQYF. J is TRBJ2-7 and V is TRBV11-2; no reliable D call. V was clipped by 3 bases and J by 5 bases, with 11 bases between them. Germline CDR1 is SGHAT and CDR2 is FQNNGV. CDR3 size: 13 residues.

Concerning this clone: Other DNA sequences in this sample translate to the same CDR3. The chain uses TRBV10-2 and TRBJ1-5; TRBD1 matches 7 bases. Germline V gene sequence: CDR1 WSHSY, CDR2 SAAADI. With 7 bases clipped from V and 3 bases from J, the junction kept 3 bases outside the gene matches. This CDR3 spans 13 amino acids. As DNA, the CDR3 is TGCGCCAGCAAAGACAGGGCCAATCAGCCCCAGCATTTT. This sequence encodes CASKDRANQPQHF.

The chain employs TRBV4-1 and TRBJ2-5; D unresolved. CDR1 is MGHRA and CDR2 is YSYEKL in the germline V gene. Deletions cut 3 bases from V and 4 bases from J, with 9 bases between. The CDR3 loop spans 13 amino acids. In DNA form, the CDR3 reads TGCGCCAGCAGCCAGGCCCGGGCAGAGACCCAGTACTTC. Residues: CASSQARAETQYF.

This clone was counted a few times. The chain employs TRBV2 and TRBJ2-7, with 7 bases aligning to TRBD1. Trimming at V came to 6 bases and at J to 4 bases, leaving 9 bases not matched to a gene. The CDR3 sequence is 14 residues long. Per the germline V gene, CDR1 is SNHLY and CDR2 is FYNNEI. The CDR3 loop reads CASRHRGTIYEQYF. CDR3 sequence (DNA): TGTGCCAGCAGACACAGGGGCACCATTTACGAGCAGTACTTC.

The CDR3 loop reads CASSFAGINQPQHF. DNA of the CDR3: TGTGCCAGCAGTTTTGCCGGAATTAATCAGCCCCAGCATTTT. V usage is TRBV28 and J usage is TRBJ1-5; no clear D gene. The V gene's germline CDR1 is MDHEN and CDR2 SYDVKM. The V and J ends lost 3 bases and 4 bases respectively, with 10 bases between them. This CDR3 has 14 amino acids.

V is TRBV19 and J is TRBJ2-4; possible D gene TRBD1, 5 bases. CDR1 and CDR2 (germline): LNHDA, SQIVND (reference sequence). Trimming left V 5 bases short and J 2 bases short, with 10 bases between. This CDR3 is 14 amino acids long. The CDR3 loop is CASSPAGTKNIQYF. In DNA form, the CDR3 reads TGTGCCAGTAGTCCCGCAGGGACCAAAAACATTCAGTACTTC. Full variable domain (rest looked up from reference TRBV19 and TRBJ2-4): DGGITQSPKYLFRKEGQNVTLSCEQNLNHDAMYWYRQDPGQGLRLIYYSQIVNDFQKGDIAEGYSVSREKKESFPLTVTSAQKNPTAFYLCASSPAGTKNIQYFGAGTRLSVL.

The CDR3 nucleotides read TGTGCCAGCAGCGTAGGCTGGGCAAGCTCCTACGAGCAGTACTTC. Its translation is CASSVGWASSYEQYF. The chain is built from TRBV9 and TRBJ2-7; D not certain. The CDR3 spans 15 residues. V was pared by 0 bases and J by 0 bases, with 10 bases between. Germline CDR1 reads SGDLS; CDR2 reads YYNGEE.

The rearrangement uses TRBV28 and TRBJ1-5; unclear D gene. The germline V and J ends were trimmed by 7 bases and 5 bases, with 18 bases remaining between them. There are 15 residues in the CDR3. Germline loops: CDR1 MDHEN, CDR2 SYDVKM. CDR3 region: CASTLAGVGDQPQHF. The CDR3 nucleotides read TGTGCCAGCACCTTGGCGGGAGTTGGGGATCAGCCCCAGCATTTT.

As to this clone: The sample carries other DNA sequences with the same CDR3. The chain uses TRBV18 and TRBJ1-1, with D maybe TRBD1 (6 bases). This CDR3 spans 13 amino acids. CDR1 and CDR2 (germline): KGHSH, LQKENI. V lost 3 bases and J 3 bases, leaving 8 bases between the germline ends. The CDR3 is CASSPQGYTEAFF. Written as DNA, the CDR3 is TGTGCCAGCTCACCCCAGGGGTACACTGAAGCTTTCTTT.

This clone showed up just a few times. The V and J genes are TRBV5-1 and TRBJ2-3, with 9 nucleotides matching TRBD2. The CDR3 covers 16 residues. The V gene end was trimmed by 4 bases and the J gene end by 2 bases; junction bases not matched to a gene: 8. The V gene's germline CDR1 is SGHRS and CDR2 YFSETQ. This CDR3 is CASSLSSGGPTDTQYF. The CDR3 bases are TGCGCCAGCAGCCTAAGTAGCGGGGGCCCCACAGATACGCAGTATTTT.

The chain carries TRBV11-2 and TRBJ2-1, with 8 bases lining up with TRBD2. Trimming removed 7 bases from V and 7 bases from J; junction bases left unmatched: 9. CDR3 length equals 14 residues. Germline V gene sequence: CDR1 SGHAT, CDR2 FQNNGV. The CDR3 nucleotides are TGTGCCAGCATACAAAGAGCGGGAGTTAATGAGCAGTTCTTC. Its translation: CASIQRAGVNEQFF.